The 18 T cell receptor beta chains below were found in one sample sequenced in a study of T cells in Graves' hyperthyroidism and ophthalmopathy. RNA transcripts served as the template for amplifying TCR beta CDR3 regions. The TCR CDR3 first-round RT-PCR relied on the HTBI primer set. From the multiplex PCR reads, TCRdb called clonotypes with MiXCR, one entry per CDR3 protein. The sample gives hundreds of thousands of distinct CDR3 sequences, about 14% of which show up once; more than 5% is in the top ten. Sequencing used blood. The receptors shown here come from a woman aged 25-40 years with Graves' hyperthyroidism that later progressed to Graves' ophthalmopathy.

The chain has TRBV2 and TRBJ2-7; D is uncertain. V was trimmed by 3 bases and J by 4 bases, leaving 7 bases between them. CDR1 and CDR2 (germline): SNHLY, FYNNEI. CDR3 length equals 12 residues. The DNA of the CDR3 is TGTGCCAGCAGTGAGAGAGAATACGAGCAGTACTTC. Amino acid sequence: CASSEREYEQYF.

This clonotype was seen many times. The V call is TRBV18, the J call TRBJ1-4; D call uncertain. The V gene lost 6 bases and the J gene lost 7 bases, with 15 bases spanning the gap. This CDR3 comprises 14 residues. CDR1 is KGHSH and CDR2 is LQKENI in the germline V gene. In DNA form, the CDR3 reads TGTGCCAGCTCCCGCGGGTCCGACGGTGAAAAACTGTTTTTT. This codes for CASSRGSDGEKLFF.

This clonotype was seen a handful of times. The chain joins TRBV29-1 to TRBJ1-5; TRBD1 is a possible D gene (6 bases). The length of the CDR3 is 12 residues. Germline lookup yields CDR1 SQVTM and CDR2 ANQGSEA. V lost 5 bases and J 7 bases, leaving 12 bases between the germline ends. CDR3 coding DNA: TGCAGCGTTTCACAGGGAGGCCAGCCCCAGCATTTT. It encodes CSVSQGGQPQHF.

This clonotype occurred many times. The chain uses TRBV6-1 and TRBJ2-1; 9 bases line up with TRBD2. Germline V CDR1 and CDR2: MNHNS, SASEGT. The CDR3 sequence is 16 residues long. Trimming took 1 base from V and 10 from J; bases not matched to a gene: 11. The CDR3 DNA reads as TGTGCCAGCAGTGAAGGGAAATTGAGGACTAGCGACGAGCAGTTCTTC. Translating it yields CASSEGKLRTSDEQFF.

This clonotype was counted at least ten times. The chain links TRBV20-1 to TRBJ1-1, with D perhaps TRBD1 (5 bases). Trimming removed 0 bases from V and 0 bases from J, with 8 bases in between. CDR1 and CDR2 (germline): DFQATT, SNEGSKA (reference sequence). The CDR3 consists of 14 residues. The CDR3 DNA reads TGCAGTGCTAGAGATCAGGGATTGAACACTGAAGCTTTCTTT. It encodes CSARDQGLNTEAFF.

This clonotype was seen repeatedly, ten times or more. The rearrangement joins TRBV5-1 to TRBJ1-2; possibly TRBD1 for D (5 bases). The germline gives CDR1 SGHRS, CDR2 YFSETQ. Trimming took off 4 bases at V and 6 bases at J, with 16 bases between the two ends. This CDR3 has 14 amino acids. CDR3 DNA: TGCGCCAGCAGCAACGGCGGGACTGGAGATGGCTACACCTTC. It codes for CASSNGGTGDGYTF.

This clonotype has at least ten counts. V gene TRBV6-1 combines with J gene TRBJ2-7; 10 bases fit TRBD1. This CDR3 is built from 19 residues. After removal of 6 bases from V and 1 base from J, the junction contained 18 bases not matched to a gene. Germline assignment: CDR1 MNHNS and CDR2 SASEGT. The CDR3 region has the DNA TGTGCCAGCAGGAGCCTACCGGGACAGGGGATCCCACCTTCCTACGAGCAGTACTTC. Its translation is CASRSLPGQGIPPSYEQYF.

In regard to this clonotype: A much larger clone lies a single base off, so this may be a read error. Since the CDR3 does not end with the conserved phenylalanine or tryptophan, this likely comes from a read error. The chain carries TRBV6-2 or TRBV6-3 and TRBJ2-7, with 9 nucleotides matching TRBD1. With 2 bases clipped from V and 6 bases from J, the junction kept 8 bases outside the gene matches. CDR3 length equals 15 residues. Germline CDR1 reads MNHEY; CDR2 reads SVGEGT. CDR3 sequence reads: CASSYQGQGPGEQYY. DNA for the CDR3: TGTGCCAGCAGTTACCAAGGACAGGGGCCGGGCGAGCAGTACTAC.

The rearrangement uses TRBV7-6 and TRBJ1-3, with D possibly matching TRBD1 (6 bases). CDR1 is SGHVS and CDR2 is FNYEAQ in the germline V gene. Trimming took 4 bases from V and 11 from J, leaving 21 bases between them. The CDR3 extends over 15 amino acids. The CDR3 sequence is CASSSSTGGGWAIYF. The CDR3 nucleotides are TGTGCCAGCAGCTCTTCGACAGGCGGGGGTTGGGCCATATATTTT.

V and J are TRBV9 and TRBJ2-7; 11 bases align to TRBD1. Germline CDR1 SGDLS, CDR2 YYNGEE. The V gene end was trimmed by 4 bases and the J gene end by 3 bases; junction bases not matched to a gene: 9. The CDR3 contains 16 residues. CDR3 sequence: CASSPTPDRGRYEQYF. DNA of the CDR3: TGTGCCAGCAGCCCCACCCCGGACAGGGGGCGCTACGAGCAGTACTTC.

This clonotype was seen repeatedly, ten times or more. The chain carries TRBV5-4 and TRBJ2-5, with TRBD1 identical over 10 bases. CDR3 length equals 14 residues. J was trimmed by 3 bases and V by 2 bases; bases with no gene match: 1. CDR1 and CDR2 from the germline V gene are SGHNT and YYREEE (reference sequence). In nucleotides, the CDR3 is TGTGCCAGCAGCTTTGGGACAGGGGAAGAGACCCAGTACTTC. Translated: CASSFGTGEETQYF.

As concerns this clonotype: Relative to the germline gene, one junction end is altered; a read error may explain this. This chain joins TRBV30 and TRBJ1-3; D is unclear. The length of the CDR3 is 11 residues. Germline V CDR1 and CDR2: GTSNPN, SVGIG (reference sequence). The CDR3 reads CARSVGNTIYF. The CDR3 nucleotides read TGTGCCCGGAGTGTAGGTAACACCATATATTTT.

The chain combines TRBV9 with TRBJ2-2; D is unclear. The CDR3 totals 17 residues. Trimming pared 0 bases from V and 6 bases from J, leaving 18 bases between. Germline V gene lookup returns CDR1 SGDLS and CDR2 YYNGEE. The DNA of the CDR3 is TGTGCCAGCAGCGTAGAAAGAATGGGGAATCCCGCCGGGGAGCTGTTTTTT. Translation: CASSVERMGNPAGELFF.

This clonotype was recorded a few times. The chain joins TRBV6-1 to TRBJ1-5; D uncertain. The ends were cut back, 6 bases at V and 2 bases at J, with 8 bases in the middle. This CDR3 is 13 amino acids long. Germline CDR1 and CDR2: MNHNS and SASEGT. CDR3 coding DNA: TGTGCCAGCAGGGCTGGGGGCAATCAGCCCCAGCATTTT. This gives the protein CASRAGGNQPQHF.

CDR3 in amino acids: CSGTGNYGYTF. As DNA, the CDR3 is TGCAGCGGTACAGGAAACTATGGCTACACCTTC. The V call is TRBV29-1, the J call TRBJ1-2; D perhaps matches TRBD1 (5 bases). This CDR3 spans 11 amino acids. V dropped 7 bases and J dropped 2 bases, with 8 bases sitting between them. Germline loops: CDR1 SQVTM, CDR2 ANQGSEA.

This clonotype was recorded many times. V gene TRBV12-3 or TRBV12-4 combines with J gene TRBJ1-1; D is perhaps TRBD1 (6 bases). V lost 7 bases, J lost 5 bases, and 20 bases lay in between. There are 15 residues in the CDR3. The CDR3 reads CASNTRRGKYTEAFF. The CDR3 DNA follows: TGTGCCAGCAACACAAGGAGGGGGAAGTATACTGAAGCTTTCTTT.

This clonotype has at least ten counts. The rearrangement links TRBV9 to TRBJ1-1, with TRBD1 matching over 8 bases. The CDR3 runs to 15 residues. V was clipped by 0 bases and J by 4 bases; unmatched bases: 5. Per germline, CDR1 SGDLS and CDR2 YYNGEE. For the CDR3, the DNA is TGTGCCAGCAGCGTAGAGGACAGGGTAAGCACTGAAGCTTTCTTT. It codes for CASSVEDRVSTEAFF.

The table lists this clonotype with many counts. The chain couples TRBV7-8 to TRBJ2-7; TRBD2 aligns across 14 bases. The CDR3 totals 16 residues. Per germline, CDR1 SGHVS and CDR2 FQNEAQ. V was pared by 5 bases and J by 7 bases, with 10 bases of the junction left unmatched. The CDR3 here is CASSVTGTSGSREQYF. The CDR3 DNA follows: TGTGCCAGCAGCGTCACCGGGACTAGCGGGAGTAGGGAGCAGTACTTC.